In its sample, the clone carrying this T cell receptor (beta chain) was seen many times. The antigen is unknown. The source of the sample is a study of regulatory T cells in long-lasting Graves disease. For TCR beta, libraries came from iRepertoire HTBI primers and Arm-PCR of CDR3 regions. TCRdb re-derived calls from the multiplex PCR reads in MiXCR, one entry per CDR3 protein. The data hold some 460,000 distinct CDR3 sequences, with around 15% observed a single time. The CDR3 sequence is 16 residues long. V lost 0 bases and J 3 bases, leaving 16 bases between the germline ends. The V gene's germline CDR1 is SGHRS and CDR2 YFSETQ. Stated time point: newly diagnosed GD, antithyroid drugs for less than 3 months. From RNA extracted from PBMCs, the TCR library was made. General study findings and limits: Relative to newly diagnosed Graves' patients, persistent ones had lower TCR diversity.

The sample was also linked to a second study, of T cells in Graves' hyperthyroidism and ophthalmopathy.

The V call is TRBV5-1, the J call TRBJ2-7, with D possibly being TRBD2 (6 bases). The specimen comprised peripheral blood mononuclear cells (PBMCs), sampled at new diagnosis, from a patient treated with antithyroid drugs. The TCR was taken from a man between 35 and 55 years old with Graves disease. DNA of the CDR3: TGCGCCAGCAGCTTGGGTACCGGTCAGGAGGGCTACGAGCAGTACTTC. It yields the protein CASSLGTGQEGYEQYF.